The T cell receptor beta chain described here comes from a study of siplizumab effects on memory and regulatory T cells. General study points: Alloreactive sequences that could be traced to unstimulated CD4+ memory cells showed a significant reduction under siplizumab. Only a minority of proliferating CD4+ or CD8+ clones had an assignable naive or memory phenotype, with roughly 75-95% lacking one. Where siplizumab was present, mappable alloreactive CD4+ clones averaged approximately 70% Treg-derived, compared with less than 35% in controls.

Details on this clone: What it binds is unknown. Other DNA sequences of this sample code for an identical CDR3.

TCR templates numbering 80,000 to 100,000 were assayed per sample. Assay: immunoSEQ multiplex PCR; the TCRdb copy retains only in-frame clones and omits some. The sample shows around 82,000 clones, 85% to 95% of them seen only once. Trimming took 5 bases from V and 1 from J, leaving 16 bases between them. The CDR3 totals 16 residues. Germline V gene lookup returns CDR1 MNHNY and CDR2 SVGAGI (reference sequence). The V call is TRBV6-6, the J call TRBJ2-3; tentative D call: TRBD1 (7 bases). Sequencing was done on a sample of CD8+ T cells sorted from blood. This TCR derives from a human donor in good health. The CDR3 region has the DNA TGTGCCAGCAGTCCACAGGGGCGGGGAGGCACAGATACGCAGTATTTT. It translates to CASSPQGRGGTDTQYF.